This T cell receptor (beta chain) was observed in a study of T cells in Graves' hyperthyroidism and ophthalmopathy. In the case of this clonotype: Its antigen is not identified.

Study-level results: The model predicted ophthalmopathy a median approximately 6.3 months before onset.

Amplification yielded TCR beta CDR3 regions, with RNA transcripts as the source. Initially, a first-round RT-PCR of the TCR CDR3 employed the HTBI primer set. Using its own MiXCR run on the multiplex PCR reads, TCRdb lists one record per CDR3 protein. The table shows roughly 700,000 distinct CDR3 sequences, with 14% occurring only once. The authors deemed Graves' hyperthyroidism stable absent ophthalmopathy progression within 18 months. Hyperthyroidism in the patients, aged 18 to 65, was newly diagnosed and under 2 months in duration. Clinical symptoms, serum thyroxine, TRAb, thyroid ultrasound and orbital computed tomography informed diagnoses. V shed 5 bases and J 4 bases; nucleotides not matched to a gene: 10. Germline-derived CDR1 and CDR2 are LGHNA and YNFKEQ. The CDR3 is made up of 15 amino acids.

The chain links TRBV4-2 to TRBJ2-7; 8 bases match TRBD2. Sample: blood. The source is a woman aged 18-29 years with Graves' hyperthyroidism. CDR3 sequence (DNA): TGTGCCAGCAGCTCGGCGGGGGGTCAAGGGTACGAGCAGTACTTC. Its translation is CASSSAGGQGYEQYF.